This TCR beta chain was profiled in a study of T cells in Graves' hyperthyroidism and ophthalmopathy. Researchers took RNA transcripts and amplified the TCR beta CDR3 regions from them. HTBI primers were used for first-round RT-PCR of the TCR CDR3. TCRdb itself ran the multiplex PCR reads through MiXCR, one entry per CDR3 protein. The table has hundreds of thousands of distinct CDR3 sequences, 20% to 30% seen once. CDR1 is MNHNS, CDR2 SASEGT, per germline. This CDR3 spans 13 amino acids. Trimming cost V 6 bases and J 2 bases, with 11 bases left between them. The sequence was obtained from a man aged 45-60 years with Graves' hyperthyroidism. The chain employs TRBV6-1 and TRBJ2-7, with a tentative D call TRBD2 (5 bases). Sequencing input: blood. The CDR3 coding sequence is TGTGCCAGCAGGGACTTTAGAACCTACGAGCAGTACTTC. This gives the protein CASRDFRTYEQYF.